This T cell receptor beta chain was found in a study of molecular identifiers for immune sequencing clone quantification. General study findings and limits: Highly expanded clone sizes could be underestimated by identical TCR molecules that share a barcode. Effector cells kept over 99% of their molecules in clones above 20 RNA copies, while naive cells kept under 1% there.

In preparing bulk TCR libraries, previously described methods and listed TCR primers were used. TCRdb re-analysed the PCR reads in MiXCR, keeping a single row per CDR3 protein. The sample yields fewer than 350,000 distinct CDR3 sequences, 20% to 25% seen once. This clonotype was counted ten times or more. Its antigen is unidentified. CDR3 size: 15 residues. The V end lost 4 bases, the J end lost 5 bases, and 15 bases lay between the germline ends. Germline lookup yields CDR1 SGHDT and CDR2 YYEEEE. For naive CD8 T cells, sorting used the CD8+CD4-CCR7+CD45RA+ phenotype. The receptor comes from a human donor in good health. Some libraries in this study had Jurkat cell RNA spiked in. V gene TRBV5-6 combines with J gene TRBJ2-2, with D possibly being TRBD1 (6 bases). Sequences were obtained from naive CD8+ T cells from blood, with Jurkat cell RNA spiked in. Subset in this sample: FACS-sorted CD8+CD4-CCR7+CD45RA+ naive T cells. The CDR3: CASSPRRQGTGELFF. The CDR3 DNA reads as TGTGCCAGCAGCCCGCGTCGCCAGGGGACCGGGGAGCTGTTTTTT.